This note documents a single T cell receptor (beta chain) sequence. Its antigen is still unknown. This sample is part of a study of human T cells and chemical hapten exposure. Authors' data handling: Counting gave a median of roughly 97,000 TCRs per sample, with values ranging from about 23,224 to 690,600. TCRdb recomputed calls from the RACE reads with MiXCR, one row per CDR3 protein. TCRdb assigned the V and J calls; the authors' analysis was not used. The sample has roughly 50,000 distinct CDR3 sequences, 8.5% to 10% seen once. CDR1 DFQATT and CDR2 SNEGSKA come from the germline V gene (reference sequence). Trimming stripped 6 bases from V and 8 bases from J, with 17 bases between. This CDR3 region has 14 residues. Time point denoted: patch test 2, 6 weeks after DPC sensitization. Treatment of the sample: therapeutic diphenylcyclopropenone sensitization with weekly scalp DPC. Study results and caveats: Given that the donors had alopecia, their immune response may differ from that seen in healthy people. Sensitizing to DPC left TCRs with a frequency above 1 in 1000 unaltered.

The gene calls are TRBV20-1 and TRBJ1-6; D perhaps matches TRBD1 (6 bases). The specimen comprised whole blood, sampled in connection with sensitization to the hapten diphenylcyclopropenone (DPC). This receptor was taken from a woman in her fifties or sixties with alopecia areata. Some clones in this sample may be carry-over from other donors' samples. The CDR3 reads CSAPPDSSYSPLHF. The CDR3 region has the DNA TGCAGTGCCCCCCCGGACAGTTCTTATTCACCCCTCCACTTT.